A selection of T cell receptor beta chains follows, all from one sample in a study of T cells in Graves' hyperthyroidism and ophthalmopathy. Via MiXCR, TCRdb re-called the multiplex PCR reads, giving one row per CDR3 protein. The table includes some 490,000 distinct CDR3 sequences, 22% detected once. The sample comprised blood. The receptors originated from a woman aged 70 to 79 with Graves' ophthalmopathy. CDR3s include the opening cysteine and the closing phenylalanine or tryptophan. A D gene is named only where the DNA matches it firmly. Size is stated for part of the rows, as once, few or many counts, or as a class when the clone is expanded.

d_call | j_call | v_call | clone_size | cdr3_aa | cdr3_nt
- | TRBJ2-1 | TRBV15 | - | CATSRDITSQFF | TGTGCCACCAGCAGAGATATAACTAGCCAGTTCTTC
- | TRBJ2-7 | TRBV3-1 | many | CASSPGSYEQYF | TGTGCCAGCAGCCCCGGGAGCTACGAGCAGTACTTC
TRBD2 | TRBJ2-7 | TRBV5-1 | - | CASSLAGGLEYEQYF | TGCGCCAGCAGTTTAGCGGGAGGGCTGGAATACGAGCAGTACTTC
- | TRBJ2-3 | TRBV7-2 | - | CASSLGLGSTDTQYF | TGTGCCAGCAGCTTAGGACTCGGAAGCACAGATACGCAGTATTTT
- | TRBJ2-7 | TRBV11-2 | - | CASSSGVQGGQYF | TGTGCCAGCAGCTCAGGGGTGCAGGGAGGGCAGTACTTC
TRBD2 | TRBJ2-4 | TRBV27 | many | CASSPRTGLDGSNIQYF | TGTGCCAGCAGTCCACGGACGGGACTAGATGGCAGTAACATTCAGTACTTC
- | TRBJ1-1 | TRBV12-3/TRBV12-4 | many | CASSLVGGRAFF | TGTGCCAGCAGTTTAGTGGGGGGAAGAGCTTTCTTT
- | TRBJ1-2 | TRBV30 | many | CAWSVPQNYGYTF | TGTGCCTGGAGTGTACCACAAAACTATGGCTACACCTTC
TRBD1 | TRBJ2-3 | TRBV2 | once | CASSEVGDRGRDYTDTQYF | TGTGCCAGCAGTGAAGTAGGGGACAGGGGGCGGGACTACACAGATACGCAGTATTTT
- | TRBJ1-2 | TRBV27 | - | CASSQNLGREYTF | TGTGCCAGCAGCCAAAACCTTGGCAGGGAATACACCTTC
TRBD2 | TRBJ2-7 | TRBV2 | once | CASSTSGLGQYF | TGTGCCAGCAGTACTAGCGGTCTTGGGCAGTACTTC
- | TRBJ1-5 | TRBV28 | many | CASSKEGNQPQHF | TGTGCCAGCAGTAAGGAAGGAAATCAGCCCCAGCATTTT
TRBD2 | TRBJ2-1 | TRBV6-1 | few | CASALGGGRLNEQFF | TGTGCCAGTGCATTGGGCGGGGGGAGGCTCAATGAGCAGTTCTTC
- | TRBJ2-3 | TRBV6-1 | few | CASSRRFQSTDTQYF | TGTGCCAGCAGTCGGAGATTTCAAAGCACAGATACGCAGTATTTT
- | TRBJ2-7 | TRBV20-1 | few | CSASRGLSYEQYF | TGCAGTGCCAGCCGCGGCCTCTCCTACGAGCAGTACTTC
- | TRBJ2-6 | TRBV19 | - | CASSMGSSGANVLTF | TGTGCCAGTAGTATGGGCAGCTCTGGGGCCAACGTCCTGACTTTC
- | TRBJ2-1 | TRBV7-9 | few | CASSFSGIEQFF | TGTGCCAGCAGCTTCAGTGGGATTGAGCAGTTCTTC
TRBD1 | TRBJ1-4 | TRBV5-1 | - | CASSLGTGRSEKLFF | TGCGCCAGCAGCCTAGGGACAGGGAGGAGTGAAAAACTGTTTTTT
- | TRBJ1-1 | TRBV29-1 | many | CSVERQGAFF | TGCAGCGTTGAACGCCAAGGAGCTTTCTTT
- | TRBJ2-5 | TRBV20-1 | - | CSALQETQYF | TGCAGTGCCCTACAAGAGACCCAGTACTTC
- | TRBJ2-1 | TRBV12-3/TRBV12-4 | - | CASSFWGKGTYNEQFF | TGTGCCAGCAGTTTCTGGGGAAAGGGGACATACAATGAGCAGTTCTTC
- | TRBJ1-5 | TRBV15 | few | CATSRDWGVRNQPQHF | TGTGCCACCAGCAGAGATTGGGGGGTCCGGAATCAGCCCCAGCATTTT
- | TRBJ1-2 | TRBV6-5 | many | CASSYLGHGYGYTF | TGTGCCAGCAGTTACCTGGGACATGGCTATGGCTACACCTTC
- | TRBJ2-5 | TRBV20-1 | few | CSASAGTSEAQYF | TGCAGTGCAAGCGCCGGGACTTCAGAGGCCCAGTACTTC
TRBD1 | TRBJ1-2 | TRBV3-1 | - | CASSQLPGTGRGYTF | TGTGCCAGCAGCCAGCTTCCCGGGACAGGGAGGGGCTACACCTTC
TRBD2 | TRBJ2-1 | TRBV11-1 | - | CASSYFPTSGINEQFF | TGTGCCAGCAGCTACTTCCCAACTAGCGGGATAAATGAGCAGTTCTTC
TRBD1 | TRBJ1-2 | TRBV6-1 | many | CASTGTGLSYYGYTF | TGTGCCAGTACCGGGACAGGGCTATCGTACTATGGCTACACCTTC
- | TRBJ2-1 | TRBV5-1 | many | CASSFTQEQFF | TGCGCCAGCAGCTTCACTCAAGAGCAGTTCTTC
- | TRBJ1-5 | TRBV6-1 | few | CASSDSVQPQHF | TGTGCCAGCAGTGACAGCGTTCAGCCCCAGCATTTT
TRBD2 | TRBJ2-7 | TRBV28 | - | CASSLYRLSGRAEQYF | TGTGCCAGCAGTCTTTACCGGCTTAGCGGGAGGGCCGAGCAGTACTTC
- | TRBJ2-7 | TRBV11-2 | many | CASRRRAGSSYEQYF | TGTGCCAGCAGGCGCAGGGCAGGTAGCTCCTACGAGCAGTACTTC
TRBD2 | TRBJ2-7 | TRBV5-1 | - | CASTVAGGYEQYF | TGCGCCAGCACCGTAGCGGGAGGATACGAGCAGTACTTC
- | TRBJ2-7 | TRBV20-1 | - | CSARDLDSRSSYEQYF | TGCAGTGCTAGAGATCTGGACTCCCGCAGCTCCTACGAGCAGTACTTC
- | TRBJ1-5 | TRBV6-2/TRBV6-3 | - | CASRASGQTSQPQHF | TGTGCCAGCAGGGCCTCGGGACAAACCAGCCAGCCCCAGCATTTT
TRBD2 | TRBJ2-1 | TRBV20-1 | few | CSARDQGLAAYNEQFF | TGCAGTGCTAGAGATCAGGGTCTAGCGGCCTACAATGAGCAGTTCTTC
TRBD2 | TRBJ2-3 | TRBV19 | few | CASSIGSSGITDTQYF | TGTGCCAGTAGTATTGGTTCCAGCGGGATCACAGATACGCAGTATTTT
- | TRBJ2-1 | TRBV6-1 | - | CASSEGQGNSYNEQFF | TGTGCCAGCAGTGAAGGGCAGGGAAACTCCTACAATGAGCAGTTCTTC
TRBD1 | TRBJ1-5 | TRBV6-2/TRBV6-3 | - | CASSTHRGWRQPQHF | TGTGCCAGCAGTACCCACAGGGGCTGGCGGCAGCCCCAGCATTTT
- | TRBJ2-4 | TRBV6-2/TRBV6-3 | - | CASSPLRGAQNIQYF | TGTGCCAGCAGTCCCCTAAGGGGGGCCCAAAACATTCAGTACTTC
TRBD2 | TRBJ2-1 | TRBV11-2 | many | CASSTRLAGAWGKSYNEQFF | TGTGCCAGCAGCACGCGACTAGCGGGAGCCTGGGGGAAATCCTACAATGAGCAGTTCTTC
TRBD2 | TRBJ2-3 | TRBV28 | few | CASSLLAGGDTQYF | TGTGCCAGCAGTTTACTAGCGGGAGGAGATACGCAGTATTTT
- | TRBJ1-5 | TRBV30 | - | CAWTGTGNQPQHF | TGTGCCTGGACCGGAACGGGCAATCAGCCCCAGCATTTT
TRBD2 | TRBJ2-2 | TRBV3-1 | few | CASRTSATGELFF | TGTGCCAGCAGGACTAGCGCCACCGGGGAGCTGTTTTTT
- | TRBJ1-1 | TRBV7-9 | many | CASSLGPGQAFF | TGTGCCAGCAGCTTAGGCCCAGGCCAGGCTTTCTTT
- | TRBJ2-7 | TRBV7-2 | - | CASSRGGEPYF | TGTGCCAGCAGCCGCGGAGGGGAGCCGTACTTC
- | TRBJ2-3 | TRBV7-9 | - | CASSLSLTSTDTQYF | TGTGCCAGCAGCTTATCCCTTACTAGCACAGATACGCAGTATTTT
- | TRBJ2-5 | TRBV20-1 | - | CSARRTRVSGETQYF | TGCAGTGCTAGAAGGACCCGGGTGTCAGGAGAGACCCAGTACTTC
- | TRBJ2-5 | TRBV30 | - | CAWSRWGVQETQYF | TGTGCCTGGAGTAGGTGGGGGGTTCAAGAGACCCAGTACTTC
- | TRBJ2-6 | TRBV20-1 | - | CSARDGMNANVLTF | TGCAGTGCTAGGGACGGAATGAATGCCAACGTCCTGACTTTC
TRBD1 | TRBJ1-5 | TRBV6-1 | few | CASSWGQGGNQPQHF | TGTGCCAGCAGCTGGGGACAGGGTGGGAATCAGCCCCAGCATTTT
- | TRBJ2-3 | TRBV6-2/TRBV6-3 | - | CAISSGLLSTDTQYF | TGTGCCATCAGTTCGGGACTTCTAAGCACAGATACGCAGTATTTT
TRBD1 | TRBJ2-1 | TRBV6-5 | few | CASSWGQVGNEQFF | TGTGCCAGCAGTTGGGGACAGGTGGGCAATGAGCAGTTCTTC